The 23 T cell receptor beta chains below all came from one sample that was sequenced in a study of CD8+CD57+ T cells in acquired aplastic anemia (dated by TCRdb to 2017 to 2018). Patients chosen for sequencing had shown expansion of CD8+CD57+ cells by flow cytometry. The sequencing machine was an Illumina HiSeq 2000. Profiling of TCR beta VDJ combinations and CDR3 sequences used genomic DNA as the template. TCRdb reworked the public reads: Q25 trimming with fastp, MiXCR clone assembly, productive beta chains retained. Each entry merges the rows of one CDR3 protein and shows their most common DNA and genes. Within this sample are about half a million distinct CDR3 sequences, with under 40% of them counted one time only. The top ten clones comprise roughly 0.89% of the sample. The sample was sorted CD4+, CD8+, or CD8+CD57+ T cells (not recorded which) from PBMCs. The origin of the receptors is a human donor with aplastic anemia.

V is TRBV20-1 and J is TRBJ1-4, with 7 bases matching TRBD1. The CDR3 totals 17 residues. Germline loops: CDR1 DFQATT, CDR2 SNEGSKA (reference sequence). V dropped 0 bases and J dropped 8; count of bases not matched to a gene: 15. CDR3 residues: CSARDPFMTGPGEKLFF. As DNA, the CDR3 is TGCAGTGCTAGAGACCCCTTCATGACAGGGCCGGGGGAAAAACTGTTTTTT.

This clonotype was counted between two and nine times. The chain has TRBV9 and TRBJ2-2; perhaps TRBD2 as D (6 bases). Germline V gene data show CDR1 as SGDLS and CDR2 as YYNGEE. CDR3 length equals 15 residues. Trimming removed 3 bases at V and 3 bases at J, with 12 bases between. The CDR3 DNA is TGTGCCAGCAGCGGGAGACTAGACTACACCGGGGAGCTGTTTTTT. Its translation is CASSGRLDYTGELFF.

The J gene is TRBJ2-1, the V gene TRBV20-1; D unclear. Between the trimmed V and J ends, which lost 5 bases and 9 bases, there was a span of 11 bases. Germline assignment: CDR1 DFQATT and CDR2 SNEGSKA (reference sequence). This CDR3 has 11 amino acids. Here the CDR3 reads CSAPNPGEQFF. In nucleotides, the CDR3 is TGCAGTGCTCCGAACCCTGGTGAGCAGTTCTTC.

CDR3 protein: CASSPGGQAYEQYF. The CDR3 DNA sequence: TGTGCCAGCAGCCCAGGGGGACAGGCCTACGAGCAGTACTTC. The V and J genes are TRBV9 and TRBJ2-7; 8 nucleotides line up with TRBD1. This CDR3 spans 14 amino acids. Germline CDR1 is SGDLS and CDR2 is YYNGEE. V lost 4 bases and J lost 2; bases outside the gene matches: 5.

The V and J genes are TRBV11-1 and TRBJ2-5; 10 positions match TRBD2. The CDR3 covers 15 residues. Germline V lookup: CDR1 SGHAT, CDR2 FQDESV (reference sequence). Trimming cost V 5 bases and J 5 bases; bases outside gene matches: 8. The CDR3 DNA reads as TGTGCCAGCAGCGAGAGGGCTAGCGGGAGCGAGACCCAGTACTTC. Translation gives CASSERASGSETQYF.

This clonotype was seen a few times. This chain joins TRBV2 and TRBJ2-1; TRBD2 might be the D (5 bases). The germline V gene has CDR1 SNHLY and CDR2 FYNNEI. Trimming took off 7 bases at V and 8 bases at J, with 12 bases between the two ends. The CDR3 consists of 12 residues. The DNA for the CDR3 is TGTGCCAGCATCGGTCTAGCCGATGAGCAGTTCTTC. Translated, it gives CASIGLADEQFF.

The chain couples TRBV4-3 to TRBJ2-1; 8 bases line up with TRBD1. V was clipped by 6 bases and J by 10 bases; unmatched bases: 14. From germline, CDR1 is LGHNA and CDR2 YSLEER. The CDR3 length is 15 residues. The CDR3 bases are TGCGCCAGCAGTGAAACTTGGACAGGGCTTGACGAGCAGTTCTTC. Amino acid sequence: CASSETWTGLDEQFF.

For this clonotype: The final CDR3 position lacks the conserved phenylalanine or tryptophan, pointing to a likely read error. The chain has TRBV14 and TRBJ1-5, with 7 bases fitting TRBD1. With 4 bases clipped from V and 4 bases from J, the junction kept 7 bases outside the gene matches. Per the germline V gene, CDR1 is SGHDN and CDR2 is FVKESK. The CDR3 length is 15 residues. This CDR3 reads CASSPQGVPNQPQHL. The CDR3 DNA is TGTGCCAGCAGCCCTCAGGGGGTACCTAATCAGCCCCAGCATCTT.

This clonotype has ten or more counts. The chain recombines TRBV19 with TRBJ1-6; D is unresolved. V shed 4 bases and J shed 7 bases, with 8 bases lying between them. Germline V CDR1 and CDR2: LNHDA, SQIVND (reference sequence). CDR3 size: 13 residues. This CDR3 is CASSRSANSPLHF. CDR3 sequence (DNA): TGTGCCAGTAGTAGGTCCGCGAATTCACCCCTCCACTTT.

This clonotype was detected many times. The chain employs TRBV7-3 and TRBJ2-7; D is ambiguous. Trimming pared 5 bases from V and 6 bases from J, leaving 14 bases between. Germline CDR1 SGHTA, CDR2 FQGTGA. The CDR3 has 13 residues. The CDR3 nucleotides are TGTGCCAGCAGCGAAAATGGTCGAAGCGAGCAGTACTTC. It is translated as CASSENGRSEQYF.

This clonotype was detected only a few times. The chain combines TRBV5-4 with TRBJ2-3; 7 bases fit TRBD2. V was pared by 4 bases and J by 4 bases, with 3 bases of the junction left unmatched. The CDR3 has 13 amino acids. The germline CDR1 and CDR2 sequences are SGHNT and YYREEE (reference sequence). The CDR3 region has the DNA TGTGCCAGCAGCAAAACTAGCGCAGATACGCAGTATTTT. It is translated as CASSKTSADTQYF.

V usage is TRBV6-5 and J usage is TRBJ1-2, with unresolved D. The V end was cut by 0 bases, the J end by 6 bases, with 11 bases between. The CDR3 spans 14 residues. The V gene's germline CDR1 is MNHEY and CDR2 SVGAGI. This chain's CDR3 is CASSYSGFGNGYTF. Written as DNA, the CDR3 is TGTGCCAGCAGTTACTCGGGGTTTGGAAATGGCTACACCTTC.

This clonotype was seen a handful of times. The V gene is TRBV9, the J gene TRBJ2-1; D is uncertain. Trimming stripped 0 bases from V and 2 bases from J, with 0 bases between. CDR3 size: 12 residues. Germline V CDR1 and CDR2: SGDLS, YYNGEE. The chain's CDR3 is CASSVAYNEQFF. The CDR3 coding sequence is TGTGCCAGCAGCGTAGCCTACAATGAGCAGTTCTTC.

This clonotype showed up many times. The CDR3 DNA is TGTGCCAGTACCGGGGGAGGCACAGATACGCAGTATTTT. Its protein is CASTGGGTDTQYF. J is TRBJ2-3 and V is TRBV25-1, with D tentatively TRBD2 (6 bases). The length of the CDR3 is 13 residues. CDR1 and CDR2 (germline): MGHDK, SYGVNS. Between the trimmed V and J ends, which lost 9 bases and 1 base, there was a span of 11 bases.

The chain employs TRBV20-1 and TRBJ2-7, with D maybe TRBD1 (5 bases). Looked up from germline, CDR1 is DFQATT and CDR2 is SNEGSKA (reference sequence). CDR3 length: 9 residues. V dropped 1 base and J dropped 12 bases, with 7 bases sitting between them. Here the CDR3 reads CSARGGRYV. CDR3 coding DNA: TGCAGTGCTAGAGGGGGCAGGTACGTC.

This clonotype was detected only a few times. The CDR3 reads CASSALAGVLYEQYF. The CDR3, as DNA: TGTGCCAGCAGTGCACTAGCGGGAGTTCTCTACGAGCAGTACTTC. The chain is built from TRBV12-3 or TRBV12-4 and TRBJ2-7; 11 bases are shared with TRBD2. V trimming: 5 bases; J trimming: 3 bases; junction bases outside the gene matches: 6. This CDR3 is built from 15 residues.

V and J are TRBV5-8 and TRBJ2-7, with D perhaps assigned TRBD1 or TRBD2 (6 bases each). Germline CDR1 reads SGHTS; CDR2 reads YDEGEE. This CDR3 is 14 amino acids long. V gave up 2 bases and J gave up 2 bases, with 11 bases separating them. The CDR3 spells CASSFTGAPYEQYF. The CDR3 DNA sequence: TGTGCCAGCAGCTTTACGGGGGCTCCCTACGAGCAGTACTTC.

The chain combines TRBV20-1 with TRBJ1-4; D gene uncertain. V was clipped by 0 bases and J by 1 base, with 6 bases between them. Germline CDR1 DFQATT, CDR2 SNEGSKA (reference sequence). The CDR3 is 14 residues long. This chain's CDR3 is CSAREWGTNEKLFF. In DNA, the CDR3 is TGCAGTGCTAGAGAATGGGGAACTAATGAAAAACTGTTTTTT.

The chain couples TRBV2 to TRBJ2-2; either TRBD1 or TRBD2 may supply D (5 bases each). With 4 bases removed from V and 8 bases from J, the gap between germline ends came to 20 bases. Germline V gene data show CDR1 as SNHLY and CDR2 as FYNNEI. The CDR3 extends over 16 amino acids. CDR3 protein: CASSARSARDGGELFF. The CDR3 DNA sequence: TGTGCCAGCAGTGCGAGGTCGGCCAGGGACGGTGGGGAGCTGTTTTTT.

In its sample, this clonotype was seen a few times. The CDR3 region is CASSLRDVRGGASYGYTF. DNA of the CDR3: TGTGCCAGCAGTTTAAGGGACGTGAGGGGGGGCGCGAGCTATGGCTACACCTTC. V is TRBV27 and J is TRBJ1-2, with D tentatively TRBD1 (6 bases). Per the germline V gene, CDR1 is MNHEY and CDR2 is SMNVEV (reference sequence). V lost 2 bases, J lost 4 bases, and 23 bases lay in between. This CDR3 is built from 18 residues.

This clonotype was seen many times. The CDR3 bases are TGTGCCATCAGTAGGGACAGTAAAGAGACCCAGTACTTC. As protein: CAISRDSKETQYF. The chain combines TRBV10-3 with TRBJ2-5, with 7 bases that match TRBD1. The CDR3 is 13 residues long. Trimming cost V 5 bases and J 3 bases; bases outside gene matches: 3. CDR1 is ENHRY, CDR2 SYGVKD, per germline.

The rearrangement joins TRBV10-3 to TRBJ1-5, with a weak D call TRBD1 (5 bases). CDR1 and CDR2 (germline): ENHRY, SYGVKD. This CDR3 spans 13 amino acids. The ends were cut back, 4 bases at V and 11 bases at J, with 15 bases in the middle. The CDR3 here is CAISAGTEETQHF. The DNA of the CDR3 is TGTGCCATCAGTGCCGGGACGGAAGAGACCCAGCATTTT.

This clonotype was found many times. This chain joins TRBV2 and TRBJ2-7; possible D gene TRBD1, 5 bases. CDR1 and CDR2 from the germline V gene are SNHLY and FYNNEI. V was trimmed by 2 bases and J by 3 bases, leaving 14 bases between them. The CDR3 is 15 amino acids. CDR3 in amino acids: CASSEQGSPVYEQYF. In DNA form, the CDR3 reads TGTGCCAGCAGTGAACAGGGTAGCCCGGTCTACGAGCAGTACTTC. The whole variable domain, filled in from reference TRBV2 and TRBJ2-7, reads EPEVTQTPSHQVTQMGQEVILRCVPISNHLYFYWYRQILGQKVEFLVSFYNNEISEKSEIFDDQFSVERPDGSNFTLKIRSTKLEDSAMYFCASSEQGSPVYEQYFGPGTRLTVT.